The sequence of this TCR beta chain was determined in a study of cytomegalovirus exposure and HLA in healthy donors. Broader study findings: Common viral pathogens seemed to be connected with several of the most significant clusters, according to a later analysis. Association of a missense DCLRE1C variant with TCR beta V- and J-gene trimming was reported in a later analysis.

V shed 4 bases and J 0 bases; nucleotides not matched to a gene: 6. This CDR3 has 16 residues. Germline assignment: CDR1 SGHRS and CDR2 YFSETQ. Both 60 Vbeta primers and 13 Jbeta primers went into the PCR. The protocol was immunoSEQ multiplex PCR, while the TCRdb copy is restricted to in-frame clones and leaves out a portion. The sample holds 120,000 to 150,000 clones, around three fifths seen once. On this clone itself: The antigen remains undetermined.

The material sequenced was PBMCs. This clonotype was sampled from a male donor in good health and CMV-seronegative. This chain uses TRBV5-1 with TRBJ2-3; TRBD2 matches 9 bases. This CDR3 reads CASSAGTSISTDTQYF. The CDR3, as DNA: TGCGCCAGCAGCGCCGGGACTAGCATAAGCACAGATACGCAGTATTTT.